These 7 T cell receptor beta chains were sequenced from one sample in a study of T cell repertoires in cytomegalovirus infection. One entry per CDR3 protein, called by TCRdb with MiXCR from the reads. The sample lists nearly 550,000 distinct CDR3 sequences; about 15% were seen once. Sample: CD8+ T cells from PBMCs. These TCRs come from a human donor in good health (CMV status not recorded). Some clones in this sample may be carry-over from other donors' samples.

The rearrangement uses TRBV5-4 and TRBJ2-3, with D maybe TRBD2 (7 bases). CDR3 size: 15 residues. V was clipped by 0 bases and J by 4 bases, with 12 bases between them. Germline CDR1 SGHNT, CDR2 YYREEE (reference sequence). The CDR3 nucleotides are TGTGCCAGCAGCTTGGAGATAGGGGGGGCAGATACGCAGTATTTT. Translating gives CASSLEIGGADTQYF.

The sample holds many counts of this clonotype. V is TRBV12-3 or TRBV12-4 and J is TRBJ2-7; no reliable D call. Trimming pared 3 bases from V and 3 bases from J, leaving 12 bases between. The CDR3 spans 14 residues. CDR3 amino acids: CASSFEPGLYEQYF. In DNA, the CDR3 is TGTGCCAGCAGTTTTGAACCGGGTCTCTACGAGCAGTACTTC.

Only a few counts were recorded for this clonotype. DNA for the CDR3: TGTGCCAGTCCGGGGGCCGCTGGTGAAGCTTTCTTT. It specifies CASPGAAGEAFF. The V gene is TRBV7-9, the J gene TRBJ1-1; a possible D gene is TRBD1 (6 bases). The CDR3 length is 12 residues. Germline assignment: CDR1 SEHNR and CDR2 FQNEAQ (reference sequence). Trimming took 9 bases from V and 7 from J, leaving 15 bases between them.

This clonotype was counted ten times or more. The V gene is TRBV4-1, the J gene TRBJ1-2, with D hard to call. The CDR3 spans 17 residues. Germline values: CDR1 MGHRA, CDR2 YSYEKL. V gave up 4 bases and J gave up 2 bases, with 20 bases separating them. The CDR3 DNA follows: TGCGCCAGCAGCCCAGGACCGACCCTCGAGTCCAACTATGGCTACACCTTC. This translates into CASSPGPTLESNYGYTF.

The chain links TRBV9 to TRBJ2-1; D gene uncertain. Germline CDR1 is SGDLS and CDR2 is YYNGEE. V lost 4 bases, J lost 6 bases, and 17 bases lay in between. The CDR3 totals 15 residues. CDR3 in DNA: TGTGCCAGCAGCCCGACAAAAAGCCCATCCAATGAGCAGTTCTTC. Its protein product is CASSPTKSPSNEQFF.

This chain links TRBV5-1 with TRBJ1-1; the D is unclear. This CDR3 is built from 16 residues. V was clipped by 1 base and J by 1 base, with 14 bases between them. Germline V gives CDR1 SGHRS, CDR2 YFSETQ. The CDR3 here is CASSLPLDTKNTEAFF. CDR3 DNA sequence: TGCGCCAGCAGCTTGCCCCTAGACACCAAGAACACTGAAGCTTTCTTT.

Remarks on this clonotype: A read error may be the cause here, since a much bigger clone is one base away. The chain couples TRBV12-3 or TRBV12-4 to TRBJ1-1, with D hard to call. This CDR3 has 14 residues. V was shortened by 3 bases and J by 11 bases, with 19 bases between the two germline ends. CDR3 residues: CASSFYKGRSVAFF. CDR3 sequence (DNA): TGTGCCAGCAGTTTCTACAAGGGCCGGAGTGTCGCTTTCTTT.